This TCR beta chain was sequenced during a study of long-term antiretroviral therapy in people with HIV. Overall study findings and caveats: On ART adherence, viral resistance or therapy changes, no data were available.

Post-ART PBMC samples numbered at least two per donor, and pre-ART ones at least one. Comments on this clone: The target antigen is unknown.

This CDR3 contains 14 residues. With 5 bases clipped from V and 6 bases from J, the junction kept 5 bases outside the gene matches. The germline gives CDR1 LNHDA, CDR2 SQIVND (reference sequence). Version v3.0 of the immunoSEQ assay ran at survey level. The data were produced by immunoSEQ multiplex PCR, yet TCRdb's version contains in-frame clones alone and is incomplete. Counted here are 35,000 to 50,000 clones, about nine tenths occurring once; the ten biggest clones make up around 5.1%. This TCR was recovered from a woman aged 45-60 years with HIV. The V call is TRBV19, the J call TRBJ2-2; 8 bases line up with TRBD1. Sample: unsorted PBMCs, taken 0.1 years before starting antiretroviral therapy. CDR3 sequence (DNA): TGTGCCAGTAGTCCCAGACAGGGGTCCGGGGAGCTGTTTTTT. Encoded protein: CASSPRQGSGELFF. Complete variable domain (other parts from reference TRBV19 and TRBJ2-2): DGGITQSPKYLFRKEGQNVTLSCEQNLNHDAMYWYRQDPGQGLRLIYYSQIVNDFQKGDIAEGYSVSREKKESFPLTVTSAQKNPTAFYLCASSPRQGSGELFFGEGSRLTVL.